Here is one T cell receptor beta chain with its context. Its specificity is not known. The TCR beta CDR3 regions underwent amplification using RNA transcripts as the source. The HTBI primer set drove a first-round RT-PCR of the TCR CDR3. TCRdb called the multiplex PCR reads again in MiXCR, with one record for every CDR3 protein. The data contain 500,000 to 600,000 distinct CDR3 sequences, around 50% of them singletons. These data originate in a study of T cells in Graves' hyperthyroidism and ophthalmopathy. Regarding the study as a whole: Ophthalmopathy and stable hyperthyroidism were told apart by a 13 V-J model. Model-based prediction identified ophthalmopathy a median roughly 6.1 months prior to its onset. Blood shared most expanded thyroid clonotypes above 0.001.

The CDR3 covers 14 residues. Germline V gene lookup returns CDR1 MGHDK and CDR2 SYGVNS. V lost 3 bases and J 4 bases, leaving 12 bases between the germline ends. Patients were excluded because of uncontrolled infection, other autoimmune disease, pregnancy or lactation. Material for sequencing was peripheral blood or thyroid tissue (not recorded which). The clonotype comes from an adult woman with Graves' disease, either hyperthyroidism or ophthalmopathy (not recorded which). The rearrangement links TRBV25-1 to TRBJ2-5; a possible D gene is TRBD1 (5 bases). As DNA, the CDR3 is TGTGCCAGCAGTGATGTCAGGGTAGGAGAGACCCAGTACTTC. This translates into CASSDVRVGETQYF.